Presented here are 32 T cell receptor beta chains from one specimen sequenced in a study of chemoradiotherapy in HPV16-positive cancers. Method: immunoSEQ multiplex PCR; TCRdb's copy keeps in-frame clones and lacks some. The sample holds more than 4,000 clones, over 75% seen once. The specimen was tumor tissue, collected from a patient who underwent chemoradiotherapy. These TCRs come from a human donor with HPV-associated anogenital cancer.

The genes are TRBV7-2 and TRBJ1-2; possibly TRBD1 for D (5 bases). The CDR3 loop spans 12 amino acids. The germline V and J ends were trimmed by 10 bases and 6 bases, with 15 bases remaining between them. Per germline, CDR1 SGHTA and CDR2 FQGNSA. The CDR3 DNA reads TGTGCCATCCTAGGCAGGGCCAATGGCTACACCTTC. Translating gives CAILGRANGYTF.

This rearrangement joins TRBV6-6 to TRBJ1-2; 7 positions match TRBD1. In germline, CDR1 is MNHNY, CDR2 SVGAGI (reference sequence). CDR3 length: 14 residues. V shed 0 bases and J 5 bases; nucleotides not matched to a gene: 3. The CDR3 DNA follows: TGTGCCAGCAGTTACTCGGACAGGATGTATGGCTACACCTTC. Encoded protein: CASSYSDRMYGYTF.

This chain joins TRBV2 and TRBJ2-7; the D gene is possibly TRBD1 (5 bases). From germline, CDR1 is SNHLY and CDR2 FYNNEI. The CDR3 has 15 residues. V was trimmed by 6 bases and J by 3 bases, leaving 18 bases between them. This CDR3 reads CASSDPGHHIYEQYF. The CDR3 DNA sequence: TGTGCCAGCAGCGATCCAGGGCACCATATCTACGAGCAGTACTTC.

As DNA, the CDR3 is TGTGCCAGCAGCTTAGCGGACGGTGACTACGAGCAGTACTTC. This sequence encodes CASSLADGDYEQYF. This sequence joins TRBV7-6 and TRBJ2-7, with D unresolved. The CDR3 runs 14 residues. The V gene lost 0 bases and the J gene lost 3 bases, with 9 bases spanning the gap. Germline V CDR1 and CDR2: SGHVS, FNYEAQ. The full variable domain, in which reference TRBV7-6 and TRBJ2-7 provide the parts outside the CDR3, is GAGVSQSPRYKVTKRGQDVALRCDPISGHVSLYWYRQALGQGPEFLTYFNYEAQQDKSGLPNDRFSAERPEGSISTLTIQRTEQRDSAMYRCASSLADGDYEQYFGPGTRLTVT.

The rearrangement uses TRBV10-3 and TRBJ1-5; D is uncertain. Germline V gene lookup returns CDR1 ENHRY and CDR2 SYGVKD. Trimming took off 4 bases at V and 6 bases at J, with 10 bases between the two ends. This CDR3 spans 13 amino acids. This chain's CDR3 is CAISGLGFQPQHF. CDR3 nucleotides: TGTGCCATCAGTGGGTTGGGGTTTCAGCCCCAGCATTTT.

The chain recombines TRBV5-6 with TRBJ1-4, with 9 positions matching TRBD1. Germline V lookup: CDR1 SGHDT, CDR2 YYEEEE. Trimming removed 1 base from V and 5 bases from J; junction bases left unmatched: 3. CDR3 size: 15 residues. The CDR3 spells CASSLPTGGNEKLFF. CDR3 bases: TGTGCCAGCAGCTTGCCGACAGGGGGAAATGAAAAACTGTTTTTT.

V is TRBV11-2 and J is TRBJ1-3; D is unclear. CDR3 length equals 15 residues. With 0 bases removed from V and 0 bases from J, the gap between germline ends came to 6 bases. Germline V CDR1 and CDR2: SGHAT, FQNNGV. CDR3 nucleotide sequence: TGTGCCAGCAGCTTAGATTTCGGCTCTGGAAACACCATATATTTT. It codes for CASSLDFGSGNTIYF.

The CDR3: CASSLGVSTGELFF. CDR3 coding DNA: TGTGCCAGCAGCTTAGGGGTTTCCACCGGGGAGCTGTTTTTT. The V and J genes are TRBV7-9 and TRBJ2-2; D is undetermined. Trimming removed 1 base at V and 4 bases at J, with 7 bases between. This CDR3 is built from 14 residues. From germline, CDR1 is SEHNR and CDR2 FQNEAQ (reference sequence).

V and J are TRBV5-5 and TRBJ1-2; D not certain. This CDR3 region has 14 residues. Germline V gives CDR1 SGHKS, CDR2 YYEKEE (reference sequence). Trimming left V 2 bases short and J 0 bases short, with 8 bases between. CDR3 coding DNA: TGTGCCAGCAGCTTCCGGGGAGCTAACTATGGCTACACCTTC. Its protein is CASSFRGANYGYTF. The variable domain in full, with the rest retrieved from reference TRBV5-5 and TRBJ1-2, is DAGVTQSPTHLIKTRGQQVTLRCSPISGHKSVSWYQQVLGQGPQFIFQYYEKEERGRGNFPDRFSARQFPNYSSELNVNALLLGDSALYLCASSFRGANYGYTFGSGTRLTVV.

The V gene is TRBV5-1, the J gene TRBJ2-3; 9 bases line up with TRBD1. Germline assignment: CDR1 SGHRS and CDR2 YFSETQ. There are 15 residues in the CDR3. Trimming took 4 bases from V and 5 from J; bases not matched to a gene: 8. The CDR3 sequence: CASSLGQGHGDTQYF. The CDR3 DNA reads as TGCGCCAGCAGCCTAGGACAGGGGCATGGAGATACGCAGTATTTT.

The gene calls are TRBV7-3 and TRBJ2-1; 7 bases line up with TRBD2. Germline V gene sequence: CDR1 SGHTA, CDR2 FQGTGA. The CDR3 loop spans 14 amino acids. V shed 5 bases, J shed 6 bases, and the junction held 7 bases outside the gene matches. The CDR3: CASSDSGRGNEQFF. DNA for the CDR3: TGTGCCAGCAGCGATTCTGGGAGGGGCAATGAGCAGTTCTTC. Based on the CDR3 plus reference TRBV7-3 and TRBJ2-1, the full variable domain is GAGVSQTPSNKVTEKGKYVELRCDPISGHTALYWYRQSLGQGPEFLIYFQGTGAADDSGLPNDRFFAVRPEGSVSTLKIQRTERGDSAVYLCASSDSGRGNEQFFGPGTRLTVL.

The chain is built from TRBV11-2 and TRBJ2-1; 9 bases are shared with TRBD2. V shed 0 bases and J 7 bases; nucleotides not matched to a gene: 10. CDR3 length equals 17 residues. CDR1 SGHAT and CDR2 FQNNGV come from the germline V gene. The CDR3, as DNA: TGTGCCAGCAGCTTAGAGGTGGCGGGAGGGCCGGGTAATGAGCAGTTCTTC. It yields the protein CASSLEVAGGPGNEQFF.

The CDR3 loop is CATSREGGSYEQYF. CDR3 coding DNA: TGTGCCACCAGCAGAGAGGGCGGTTCCTACGAGCAGTACTTC. The chain joins TRBV15 to TRBJ2-7; D gene unclear. Germline CDR1 LNHNV, CDR2 YYDKDF (reference sequence). This CDR3 contains 14 residues. The V and J ends lost 0 bases and 1 base respectively, with 7 bases between them.

The J gene is TRBJ2-7, the V gene TRBV2; D remains unclear. V was pared by 4 bases and J by 5 bases, with 15 bases between. There are 14 residues in the CDR3. Germline loops: CDR1 SNHLY, CDR2 FYNNEI. CDR3 sequence (DNA): TGTGCCAGCAGTGTGGATAGGGTGGCGGACGAGCAGTACTTC. Its translation is CASSVDRVADEQYF.

V is TRBV6-4 and J is TRBJ2-2; D remains unclear. The germline V and J ends were trimmed by 0 bases and 4 bases, with 3 bases remaining between them. The CDR3 consists of 13 residues. Germline loops: CDR1 MRHNA, CDR2 SNTAGT. CDR3 sequence reads: CASSDSSTGELFF. CDR3 nucleotide sequence: TGTGCCAGCAGTGACTCTTCCACCGGGGAGCTGTTTTTT.

The CDR3 here is CASRRQGAIRNYGYTF. In DNA, the CDR3 is TGTGCCAGTAGGAGACAGGGGGCGATTCGGAATTATGGCTACACCTTC. The V gene is TRBV19, the J gene TRBJ1-2, with TRBD1 matching 10 bases. There are 16 residues in the CDR3. V dropped 6 bases and J dropped 5; count of bases not matched to a gene: 12. Germline V gene sequence: CDR1 LNHDA, CDR2 SQIVND (reference sequence).

Worth noting for this clone: The junction departs from germline at one end; a sequencing error may be responsible. V and J are TRBV27 and TRBJ2-7, with 7 bases fitting TRBD1. CDR3 length equals 16 residues. Germline V gene lookup returns CDR1 MNHEY and CDR2 SMNVEV (reference sequence). The CDR3 DNA reads as TGTGCCAGCAGTTTATCGTTCACAGGGGACACCTACGAGCGGTACTTC. It is translated as CASSLSFTGDTYERYF.

The V gene is TRBV7-2, the J gene TRBJ2-2; D unclear. V was cut by 3 bases and J by 7 bases, with 12 bases left in between. This CDR3 has 14 amino acids. CDR1 is SGHTA and CDR2 is FQGNSA in the germline V gene. Written as DNA, the CDR3 is TGTGCCAGCAGCTTGGCTCTAGGGAACGGGGAGCTGTTTTTT. Encoded protein: CASSLALGNGELFF.

The CDR3 region is CASSERRGEAPQYNEQFF. The CDR3 DNA is TGCGCCAGCAGTGAACGTCGGGGGGAGGCACCTCAGTACAATGAGCAGTTCTTC. This rearrangement joins TRBV10-1 to TRBJ2-1; 7 positions agree with TRBD2. J lost 4 bases, V lost 3 bases, and 15 bases had no gene match. The germline CDR1 and CDR2 sequences are WNHNN and SYGVQD (reference sequence). The CDR3 contains 18 residues.

The chain couples TRBV5-1 to TRBJ1-4, with D hard to call. The CDR3 is 13 residues long. The germline CDR1 and CDR2 sequences are SGHRS and YFSETQ. V was shortened by 0 bases and J by 13 bases, with 13 bases between the two germline ends. The CDR3 nucleotides read TGCGCCAGCAGCTTGGGTGCAGGACTGAGACTGTTTTTT. It is translated as CASSLGAGLRLFF.

This clone has more than one count but fewer than ten. The rearrangement joins TRBV28 to TRBJ2-7; D is uncertain. The V end lost 4 bases, the J end lost 5 bases, and 9 bases lay between the germline ends. This CDR3 is 12 amino acids long. The germline gives CDR1 MDHEN, CDR2 SYDVKM. The CDR3: CASSSLVNEQYF. In DNA, the CDR3 is TGTGCCAGCAGTTCATTGGTTAACGAGCAGTACTTC.

V gene TRBV6-5 combines with J gene TRBJ2-5; D may correspond to TRBD1 or TRBD2 (5 bases each). Germline V gives CDR1 MNHEY, CDR2 SVGAGI. The CDR3 spans 13 residues. V lost 7 bases, J lost 7 bases, and 16 bases lay in between. The CDR3: CASTGAWEVTQYF. The CDR3 bases are TGTGCCAGCACCGGGGCGTGGGAAGTGACCCAGTACTTC.

This clone showed up just once. The rearrangement uses TRBV27 and TRBJ1-1, with 7 positions matching TRBD1. From germline, CDR1 is MNHEY and CDR2 SMNVEV (reference sequence). CDR3 length: 14 residues. V was pared by 2 bases and J by 7 bases, with 7 bases of the junction left unmatched. The CDR3 loop reads CASSLGAGTDEAFF. The CDR3 region has the DNA TGTGCCAGCAGTTTAGGGGCCGGGACAGATGAAGCTTTCTTT.

The chain has TRBV10-3 and TRBJ2-3, with D possibly matching TRBD2 (6 bases). V gave up 8 bases and J gave up 0 bases, with 9 bases separating them. The CDR3 is 13 amino acids. Looked up from germline, CDR1 is ENHRY and CDR2 is SYGVKD. CDR3 bases: TGTGCCATCGCCAGCGGGAGCACAGATACGCAGTATTTT. Protein: CAIASGSTDTQYF.

This clone was detected once. The rearrangement joins TRBV27 to TRBJ2-7; 7 bases are shared with TRBD1. V gave up 2 bases and J gave up 6 bases; unmatched junction bases: 13. This CDR3 has 16 residues. The V gene's germline CDR1 is MNHEY and CDR2 SMNVEV (reference sequence). CDR3 nucleotide sequence: TGTGCCAGCAGTTTAGGTTTTGACAGGGCTTGGGGCGAGCAGTACTTC. It yields the protein CASSLGFDRAWGEQYF.

The rearrangement joins TRBV4-3 to TRBJ1-2, with a weak D call TRBD1 (6 bases). Trimming left V 0 bases short and J 5 bases short, with 13 bases between. The CDR3 sequence is 15 residues long. The germline V gene encodes CDR1 LGHNA and CDR2 YSLEER. The CDR3 spells CASSQEGAGGYGYTF. Here the CDR3 DNA reads TGCGCCAGCAGCCAAGAGGGGGCAGGCGGATATGGCTACACCTTC.

The chain carries TRBV7-8 and TRBJ1-6; D possibly corresponds to TRBD1 (6 bases). The CDR3 contains 13 residues. Germline CDR1 reads SGHVS; CDR2 reads FQNEAQ. V was pared by 8 bases and J by 7 bases, with 12 bases between. The CDR3 DNA follows: TGTGCCAGCCTCGGACAGACAAATTCACCCCTCCACTTT. It encodes CASLGQTNSPLHF. The full variable domain, completed using reference TRBV7-8 and TRBJ1-6, is GAGVSQSPRYKVAKRGQDVALRCDPISGHVSLFWYQQALGQGPEFLTYFQNEAQLDKSGLPSDRFFAERPEGSVSTLKIQRTQQEDSAVYLCASLGQTNSPLHFGNGTRLTVT.

CDR3 residues: CASSLRRAGELFF. The DNA for the CDR3 is TGTGCCAGCAGTCTCCGGCGGGCCGGGGAGCTGTTTTTT. V is TRBV6-1 and J is TRBJ2-2; D perhaps matches TRBD2 (5 bases). This CDR3 has 13 residues. V gave up 5 bases and J gave up 6 bases, with 10 bases separating them. CDR1 and CDR2 from the germline V gene are MNHNS and SASEGT.

V gene TRBV30 combines with J gene TRBJ1-1, with no clear D. Deletions cut 3 bases from V and 8 bases from J, with 10 bases between. The CDR3 has 11 amino acids. Germline assignment: CDR1 GTSNPN and CDR2 SVGIG (reference sequence). The CDR3 DNA follows: TGTGCCTGGAGCCCCCAGCTCGAAGCTTTCTTT. This gives the protein CAWSPQLEAFF.

The chain couples TRBV7-6 to TRBJ2-7, with D possibly TRBD1 on 6 matching bases. Deletions cut 1 base from V and 1 base from J, with 17 bases between. This CDR3 spans 17 amino acids. Germline V gives CDR1 SGHVS, CDR2 FNYEAQ. Here the CDR3 DNA reads TGTGCCAGCAGCTTAGAGTCAGGGGAAACGCGTTCCTACGAGCAGTACTTC. The encoded protein is CASSLESGETRSYEQYF.

This chain links TRBV2 with TRBJ2-7, with 9 bases fitting TRBD1. The CDR3 totals 15 residues. V lost 7 bases and J lost 3; bases outside the gene matches: 10. Per germline, CDR1 SNHLY and CDR2 FYNNEI. For the CDR3, the DNA is TGTGCCAGCACTCCACCCGGACAGGGGAACTACGAGCAGTACTTC. Translating gives CASTPPGQGNYEQYF.

The CDR3 DNA sequence: TGTGCCAGTGATAGAGATAGCAATCAGCCCCAGCATTTT. It encodes CASDRDSNQPQHF. The chain is built from TRBV19 and TRBJ1-5; unclear D gene. V gave up 8 bases and J gave up 0 bases, with 8 bases separating them. CDR1 and CDR2 from the germline V gene are LNHDA and SQIVND (reference sequence). This CDR3 comprises 13 residues.